A selection of T cell receptor beta chains follows, all from one sample in a study of PD-1 blockade in classical Hodgkin lymphoma. This table comes from immunoSEQ multiplex PCR, and its TCRdb copy is limited to in-frame clones, with some not included. The repertoire holds some 100,000 clones, with approximately 90% as singletons. The sequencing used peripheral blood mononuclear cells (PBMCs), collected before the second cycle of nivolumab. The receptors were sampled from a human donor with classical Hodgkin lymphoma. Each CDR3 is given with its conserved first and last residue. Each record gives: V gene, D gene, clone size, J gene, CDR3 protein, CDR3 DNA. A D gene is named only where the DNA matches it firmly. Some rows have no size entry. The others give once, few or many, or a class for an expanded clone.

>TRBV6-5|NA|NA|TRBJ1-2
CASSSVSILYGYTF
TGTGCCAGCAGTTCAGTCAGTATACTCTATGGCTACACCTTC
>TRBV11-2|NA|NA|TRBJ2-7
CASSLGVPGGHEQYF
TGTGCCAGCAGCTTAGGGGTGCCGGGCGGCCACGAGCAGTACTTC
>TRBV5-4|NA|NA|TRBJ1-1
CASSSDKDPNTEAFF
TGTGCCAGCAGCTCCGATAAAGATCCGAACACTGAAGCTTTCTTT
>TRBV7-9|TRBD1|NA|TRBJ1-4
CASSWASGTGSEKLFF
TGTGCCAGCAGCTGGGCCTCCGGGACAGGGAGTGAAAAACTGTTTTTT
>TRBV28|NA|NA|TRBJ2-7
CATLPHLGREAEQYF
TGTGCCACCCTCCCACACCTCGGCAGGGAGGCCGAGCAGTACTTC
>TRBV7-2|TRBD1|NA|TRBJ1-2
CASSIGGGGGYTF
TGTGCCAGCAGCATAGGAGGGGGCGGTGGCTACACCTTC
>TRBV6-5|NA|NA|TRBJ1-1
CASSYRGEAFF
TGTGCCAGCAGTTACCGGGGGGAAGCTTTCTTT
>TRBV7-8|NA|few|TRBJ2-2
CASSLASGPGELFF
TGTGCCAGCAGCTTAGCATCGGGGCCCGGGGAGCTGTTTTTT
>TRBV28|NA|once|TRBJ1-1
CASIEGMNTEAFF
TGTGCCAGCATCGAGGGGATGAACACTGAAGCTTTCTTT
>TRBV19|NA|NA|TRBJ1-3
CASKSQVSGNTIYF
TGTGCCAGTAAATCACAGGTGTCTGGAAACACCATATATTTT
>TRBV10-3|TRBD1|NA|TRBJ2-3
CAIRQGVIRSTDTQYF
TGTGCCATACGACAGGGGGTGATACGGAGCACAGATACGCAGTATTTT
>TRBV19|TRBD2|NA|TRBJ2-2
CASSIGTSGDLSGAGELFF
TGTGCCAGTAGTATAGGGACTAGCGGGGATTTATCTGGGGCCGGGGAGCTGTTTTTT
>TRBV5-8|NA|NA|TRBJ1-1
CASSLWVNTEAFF
TGTGCCAGCAGCTTGTGGGTGAACACTGAAGCTTTCTTT
>TRBV6-5|TRBD2|NA|TRBJ2-7
CASSLAESFSYEQYF
TGTGCCAGCAGTCTAGCGGAGAGTTTTTCCTACGAGCAGTACTTC
>TRBV30|NA|NA|TRBJ2-1
CAWITGSSYNEQFF
TGTGCCTGGATTACAGGGAGCTCCTACAATGAGCAGTTCTTC
>TRBV6-1|NA|NA|TRBJ2-3
CASSERGTPDTQYF
TGTGCCAGCAGTGAAAGGGGGACCCCAGATACGCAGTATTTT
>TRBV7-9|NA|few|TRBJ2-7
CASSLGGYRVYF
TGTGCCAGCAGCTTAGGAGGGTACCGCGTGTACTTC
>TRBV28|NA|once|TRBJ1-4
CASTLGGWDEKLFF
TGTGCCAGCACGCTAGGGGGATGGGATGAAAAACTGTTTTTT
>TRBV6-5|NA|NA|TRBJ1-3
CASSYSQVARGTIYF
TGTGCCAGCAGTTACTCCCAGGTGGCGAGGGGCACCATATATTTT
>TRBV7-9|NA|NA|TRBJ2-5
CASNQGVETQYF
TGTGCCAGCAACCAGGGTGTTGAGACCCAGTACTTC
>TRBV7-8|NA|NA|TRBJ2-1
CASSILNLMYNEQFF
TGTGCCAGCAGCATCCTGAACCTGATGTACAATGAGCAGTTCTTC
>TRBV2|NA|NA|TRBJ1-2
CASSLGAGENGYTF
TGTGCCAGCTCTCTGGGCGCTGGGGAAAATGGCTACACCTTC
>TRBV7-8|TRBD1|NA|TRBJ1-4
CASSLDRDRGEKLFF
TGTGCCAGCAGCTTAGACCGGGACAGGGGGGAAAAACTGTTTTTT
>TRBV27|NA|few|TRBJ2-6
CASRPAGANVLTF
TGTGCCAGCCGACCGGCGGGGGCCAACGTCCTGACTTTC
>TRBV18|NA|few|TRBJ2-3
CASSPLPSTDTQYF
TGTGCCAGCTCACCTCTCCCTAGCACAGATACGCAGTATTTT
>TRBV10-1|NA|NA|TRBJ2-5
CASSRPLTAETQYF
TGCGCCAGCAGCCGACCCCTTACTGCAGAGACCCAGTACTTC
>TRBV30|NA|NA|TRBJ2-6
CACQTGTGANVLTF
TGTGCCTGCCAAACAGGGACTGGGGCCAACGTCCTGACTTTC
>TRBV10-1|NA|once|TRBJ2-1
CASSDSRWRHEQFF
TGCGCCAGCAGTGATTCCAGGTGGCGCCATGAGCAGTTCTTC
>TRBV2|NA|NA|TRBJ1-1
CASSDRRGTEAFF
TGTGCCAGCAGTGATAGAAGGGGGACTGAAGCTTTCTTT
>TRBV7-2|TRBD2|NA|TRBJ2-1
CASSLSLAGEIEQFF
TGTGCCAGCAGCTTAAGTCTAGCGGGGGAGATCGAGCAGTTCTTC
>TRBV5-1|TRBD1|NA|TRBJ2-2
CASSLVGTGNTGELFF
TGCGCCAGCAGCTTGGTGGGGACAGGGAACACCGGGGAGCTGTTTTTT
>TRBV7-9|TRBD1|few|TRBJ1-5
CASSFHLPGQTGSQPQHF
TGTGCCAGCAGCTTTCATCTTCCGGGTCAGACAGGGAGTCAGCCCCAGCATTTT
>TRBV19|TRBD1|NA|TRBJ2-1
CASSIPGGWGEQFF
TGTGCCAGTAGTATCCCAGGGGGCTGGGGTGAGCAGTTCTTC